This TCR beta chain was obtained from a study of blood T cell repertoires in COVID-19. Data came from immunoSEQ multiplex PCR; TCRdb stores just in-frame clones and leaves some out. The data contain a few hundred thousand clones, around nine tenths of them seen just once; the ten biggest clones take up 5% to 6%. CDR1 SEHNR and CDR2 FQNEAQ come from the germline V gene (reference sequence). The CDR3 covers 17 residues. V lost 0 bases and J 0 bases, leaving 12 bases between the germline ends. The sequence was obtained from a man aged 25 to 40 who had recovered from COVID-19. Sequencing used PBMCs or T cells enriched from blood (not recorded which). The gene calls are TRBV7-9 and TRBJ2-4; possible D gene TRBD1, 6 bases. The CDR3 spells CASSLAGTLLAKNIQYF. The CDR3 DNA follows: TGTGCCAGCAGCTTAGCAGGGACACTTCTAGCCAAAAACATTCAGTACTTC.